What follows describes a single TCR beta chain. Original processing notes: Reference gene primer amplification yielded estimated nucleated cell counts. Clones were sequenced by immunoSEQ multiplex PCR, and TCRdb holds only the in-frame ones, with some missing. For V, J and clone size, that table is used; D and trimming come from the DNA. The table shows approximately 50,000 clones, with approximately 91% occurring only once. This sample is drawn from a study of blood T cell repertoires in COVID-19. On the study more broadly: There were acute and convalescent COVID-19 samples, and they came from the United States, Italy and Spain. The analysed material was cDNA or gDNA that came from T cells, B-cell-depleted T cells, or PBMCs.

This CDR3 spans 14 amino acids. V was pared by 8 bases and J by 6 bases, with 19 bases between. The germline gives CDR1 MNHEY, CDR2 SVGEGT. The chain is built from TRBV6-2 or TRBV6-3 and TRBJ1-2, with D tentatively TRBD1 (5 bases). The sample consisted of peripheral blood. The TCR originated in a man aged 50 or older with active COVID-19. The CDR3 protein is CASGFPGRENGYTF. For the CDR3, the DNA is TGTGCCAGCGGTTTTCCAGGGAGGGAGAATGGCTACACCTTC.